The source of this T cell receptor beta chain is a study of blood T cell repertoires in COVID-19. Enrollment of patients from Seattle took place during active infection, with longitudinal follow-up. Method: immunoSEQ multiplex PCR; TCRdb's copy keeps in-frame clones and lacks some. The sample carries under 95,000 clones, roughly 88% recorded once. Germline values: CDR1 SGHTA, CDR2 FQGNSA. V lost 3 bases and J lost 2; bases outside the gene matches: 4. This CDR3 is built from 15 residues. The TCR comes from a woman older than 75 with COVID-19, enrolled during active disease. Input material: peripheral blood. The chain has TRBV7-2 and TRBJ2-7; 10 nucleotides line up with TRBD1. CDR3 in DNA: TGTGCCAGCAGCTTTGACAGGGGGCCACCCTACGAGCAGTACTTC. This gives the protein CASSFDRGPPYEQYF.